This is a list of T cell receptor beta chains from one sample in a study of graft-versus-host responses after intestinal transplantation. TCRdb's table, derived via immunoSEQ multiplex PCR, lists solely in-frame clones and lacks some. The sample includes more than 45,000 clones, around 91% of them seen just once. The sequencing used PBMCs, collected 118 to 130 days after intestinal transplantation. All receptors come from a human patient who received an intestinal transplant, so some T cells may come from the graft donor. Both conserved end residues are part of each CDR3. D genes are given only for firm matches. Clone size is not always given. Where it is, it says once, few, many or a class for expanded clones.

CDR3nt | CDR3aa | j_gene | d_gene | v_gene | abundance
TGTGCCATCAGTGACCTGGGGTTGTTTCAGTACTTC | CAISDLGLFQYF | TRBJ2-4 | . | TRBV10-3 | .
TGTGCCAGCAGTTACGTAGGATCTGGGGCCAACGTCCTGACTTTC | CASSYVGSGANVLTF | TRBJ2-6 | . | TRBV6-5 | .
TGCGCCAGCAGTGCGCTAGCGGGAGTCAGCAATGAGCAGTTCTTC | CASSALAGVSNEQFF | TRBJ2-1 | TRBD2 | TRBV10-1 | .
TGTGCCAGCAGCTTAGTTGGGGGCAGCTCCTACAATGAGCAGTTCTTC | CASSLVGGSSYNEQFF | TRBJ2-1 | . | TRBV7-8 | once
TGTGCCAGTAGGGACCCTGGCTACGAGCAGTACTTC | CASRDPGYEQYF | TRBJ2-7 | . | TRBV19 | once
TGTGCCAGCATGTACCAGGGGGACACTGAAGCTTTCTTT | CASMYQGDTEAFF | TRBJ1-1 | TRBD1 | TRBV2 | few
TGTGCCAGCAGCACGCCCAACAGGGATTGGACCTACTACGAGCAGTACTTC | CASSTPNRDWTYYEQYF | TRBJ2-7 | . | TRBV21-1 | .
TGCAGCGTTGGGGCAGCGGGGGGGTGGACTAGCACAGATACGCAGTATTTT | CSVGAAGGWTSTDTQYF | TRBJ2-3 | TRBD2 | TRBV29-1 | .
TGCGCCAGCAGCCAAGTCGGGACAGGTACGGATACGCAGTATTTT | CASSQVGTGTDTQYF | TRBJ2-3 | TRBD1 | TRBV4-1 | .
TGCGCCAGCAGCCCCCCCTTAGCGGGGACCCAAGAGACCCAGTACTTC | CASSPPLAGTQETQYF | TRBJ2-5 | TRBD2 | TRBV4-1 | .
TGTGCCAGCAGCCGGGACGGAGGGGGCAATCAGCCCCAGCATTTT | CASSRDGGGNQPQHF | TRBJ1-5 | . | TRBV6-5 | .
TGCGCCAGCAGCCCCAAGTGGGGACCCCCTTACACTGAAGCTTTCTTT | CASSPKWGPPYTEAFF | TRBJ1-1 | . | TRBV5-1 | .
TGTGCCAGCAGTTTATCGAGAGGGGGGAACACTGAAGCTTTCTTT | CASSLSRGGNTEAFF | TRBJ1-1 | . | TRBV27 | .
TGTGCCAGCAGCTTAGGGTCAGGATGGGATGAGCAGTTCTTC | CASSLGSGWDEQFF | TRBJ2-1 | . | TRBV7-9 | few
TGTGCCAGCAGCACCCGGGTTACAGATACGCAGTATTTT | CASSTRVTDTQYF | TRBJ2-3 | . | TRBV11-3 | .
TGCGCCAGCAGCTTGGCGGGGGGCGGCTACACCTTC | CASSLAGGGYTF | TRBJ1-2 | . | TRBV5-1 | .
TGTGCCAGCAGTGCGGACGCCGGATCCGGCTACACCTTC | CASSADAGSGYTF | TRBJ1-2 | . | TRBV2 | .
TGCGCCAGCAGCCAAGATGTGGCTTCGACCGGGGAGCTGTTTTTT | CASSQDVASTGELFF | TRBJ2-2 | . | TRBV4-1 | few
TGCAGCGTCACACAGGGGAATAGCAATCAGCCCCAGCATTTT | CSVTQGNSNQPQHF | TRBJ1-5 | TRBD1 | TRBV29-1 | .
TGTGCCAGCAGCCCAGGGGGCCTAGGTGGACAGCCCCAGCATTTT | CASSPGGLGGQPQHF | TRBJ1-5 | TRBD1 | TRBV6-1 | .
TGTGCCAGTAGTATAGTTCGGACGGCCCCCTACGAGCAGTACTTC | CASSIVRTAPYEQYF | TRBJ2-7 | . | TRBV19 | .
TGTGCCAGTGAGAGTCAGGCTAATGAAAAACTGTTTTTT | CASESQANEKLFF | TRBJ1-4 | . | TRBV2 | .
TGTGCCAGCAGCCAAGGGGACAGACTTACAGATACGCAGTATTTT | CASSQGDRLTDTQYF | TRBJ2-3 | TRBD1 | TRBV14 | .